This T cell receptor beta chain was recorded in a study of HIV-infected patients and healthy controls. Turning to the study itself: After three months of therapy, CD4 counts rose modestly but significantly in about 85% of the 16 patients. Study-level results: Compared with healthy controls, HIV-infected patients showed less CDR3 sharing between individuals. HIV-associated CDR3 frequencies dropped significantly during therapy; CMV-associated ones, mostly rising, changed nonsignificantly.

In this sample, this clonotype turned up many times. The target antigen is unknown. Alpha and beta constant-region primers primed reverse transcription of about 470 ng RNA. Using multiplexing indices, alpha and beta chain libraries were generated apart by chain-specific third strand synthesis. MiXCR was run by TCRdb on the 5' RACE reads, yielding one entry per CDR3 protein. The sample includes roughly 14,000 distinct CDR3 sequences, less than 15% seen only once; the top ten take 35% to 45%. Follow-up blood was drawn about 14 weeks, roughly three months, after antiretroviral therapy began. All unsorted peripheral T cells were captured because whole blood was used without fractionation. The germline V gene encodes CDR1 SGHDT and CDR2 YYEEEE. V dropped 2 bases and J dropped 5; count of bases not matched to a gene: 8. The CDR3 contains 15 residues.

This specimen was blood, taken during antiretroviral therapy. This TCR derives from an adult with HIV infection. The donor label of this sample is uncertain. This sequence joins TRBV5-6 and TRBJ2-3, with 7 bases identical to TRBD2. This CDR3 is CASSFVTAGRDTQYF. The DNA for the CDR3 is TGTGCCAGCAGCTTCGTGACAGCGGGAAGAGATACGCAGTATTTT.